The source of this T cell receptor beta chain is a study of blood T cells in healthy people across ages. Investigators took about 9.1 milliliters of peripheral blood from every donor. This CDR3 contains 16 residues. After removal of 6 bases from V and 6 bases from J, the junction contained 12 bases not matched to a gene. Germline V gene lookup returns CDR1 ENHRY and CDR2 SYGVKD. A J-beta primer mix and a sample-barcoded 5' primer were used in a second PCR of about 7 to 12 cycles. From the 5' RACE reads, TCRdb called clonotypes with MiXCR, one entry per CDR3 protein. The data hold roughly 650,000 distinct CDR3 sequences, with about 32% observed a single time.

The specimen was blood. The chain is built from TRBV10-3 and TRBJ1-4, with 8 bases that match TRBD1. The TCR originated in a woman of 80 years or more in good health. DNA for the CDR3: TGTGCCATCAGCGCCCCATTACAGGGGGTGGATGAAAAACTGTTTTTT. Protein: CAISAPLQGVDEKLFF.